Each of the 21 T cell receptor beta chains below was sequenced from the same sample in a study of cytomegalovirus exposure and HLA in healthy donors. Only in-frame clones appear in the TCRdb table, and some are missing; sequencing was by immunoSEQ multiplex PCR. Of 86,000 or so clones listed, around 96% were seen once; the top ten hold 1.5% to 2%. Sequencing used PBMCs. The receptors originated from a man aged 18 to 30 in good health and CMV-seropositive.

This chain uses TRBV27 with TRBJ2-7; 7 bases line up with TRBD1. CDR3 length: 13 amino acids. V shed 5 bases, J shed 3 bases, and the junction held 4 bases outside the gene matches. Germline lookup yields CDR1 MNHEY and CDR2 SMNVEV (reference sequence). The DNA of the CDR3 is TGTGCCAGCAGTGGGCCAGGGGGCTACGAGCAGTACTTC. This translates into CASSGPGGYEQYF.

V gene TRBV6-1 combines with J gene TRBJ2-7, with 8 bases identical to TRBD1. The CDR3 covers 14 residues. The germline gives CDR1 MNHNS, CDR2 SASEGT. J was trimmed by 3 bases and V by 5 bases; bases with no gene match: 6. The CDR3 here is CASSFSGTGYEQYF. In nucleotides, the CDR3 is TGTGCCAGCAGTTTTAGTGGGACAGGCTACGAGCAGTACTTC.

The chain has TRBV2 and TRBJ1-5; D is possibly TRBD1 (5 bases). The germline V gene encodes CDR1 SNHLY and CDR2 FYNNEI. V dropped 6 bases and J dropped 7 bases, with 13 bases sitting between them. This CDR3 comprises 13 residues. In DNA form, the CDR3 reads TGTGCCAGCAGGGAGGGGCCGGGACAGCCCCAGCATTTT. Residues: CASREGPGQPQHF.

V gene TRBV11-2 combines with J gene TRBJ2-3, with 9 bases fitting TRBD2. Looked up from germline, CDR1 is SGHAT and CDR2 is FQNNGV. The J segment lost 2 bases and the V segment lost 5 bases, leaving 8 bases of the junction unmatched. This CDR3 region has 16 residues. The CDR3 sequence is CASSLGGGRVTDTQYF. The CDR3, as DNA: TGTGCCAGCAGCCTAGGGGGCGGGAGGGTCACAGATACGCAGTATTTT.

The CDR3 DNA is TGTGCCAGCAGTGCGGGACGGGAGCCAAGCTCCTACAATGAGCAGTTCTTC. Protein sequence: CASSAGREPSSYNEQFF. The J gene is TRBJ2-1, the V gene TRBV6-4, with a tentative D call TRBD2 (6 bases). Trimming pared 4 bases from V and 0 bases from J, leaving 16 bases between. The CDR3 contains 17 residues. The germline V gene has CDR1 MRHNA and CDR2 SNTAGT.

This chain links TRBV7-2 with TRBJ1-1, with D perhaps TRBD1 (5 bases). This CDR3 has 14 amino acids. V was clipped by 6 bases and J by 5 bases, with 16 bases between them. CDR1 SGHTA and CDR2 FQGNSA come from the germline V gene. CDR3 in amino acids: CASRQTAGRTEAFF. CDR3 bases: TGTGCCAGCAGGCAAACAGCGGGGCGGACTGAAGCTTTCTTT.

This chain links TRBV10-2 with TRBJ2-1; 7 bases match TRBD1. V shed 2 bases and J 8 bases; nucleotides not matched to a gene: 3. The length of the CDR3 is 13 residues. The germline V gene encodes CDR1 WSHSY and CDR2 SAAADI. The chain's CDR3 is CASSEGQEHEQFF. CDR3 coding DNA: TGCGCCAGCAGTGAGGGACAGGAGCATGAGCAGTTCTTC.

The chain couples TRBV18 to TRBJ2-2; 8 positions agree with TRBD2. Trimming at V came to 0 bases and at J to 6 bases, leaving 6 bases not matched to a gene. The CDR3 runs 16 residues. Germline CDR1 is KGHSH and CDR2 is LQKENI. The CDR3 coding sequence is TGTGCCAGCTCACCACCGGGACTAGTCGTTCCCGGGGAGCTGTTTTTT. This gives the protein CASSPPGLVVPGELFF. Based on the CDR3 plus reference TRBV18 and TRBJ2-2, the full variable domain is NAGVMQNPRHLVRRRGQEARLRCSPMKGHSHVYWYRQLPEEGLKFMVYLQKENIIDESGMPKERFSAEFPKEGPSILRIQQVVRGDSAAYFCASSPPGLVVPGELFFGEGSRLTVL.

This chain joins TRBV7-2 and TRBJ2-1; a weak D match, TRBD1 (5 bases). The CDR3 length is 13 residues. With 3 bases removed from V and 4 bases from J, the gap between germline ends came to 7 bases. Germline CDR1 is SGHTA and CDR2 is FQGNSA. The CDR3 DNA is TGTGCCAGCAGCTTTGGACAATACAATGAGCAGTTCTTC. It encodes CASSFGQYNEQFF.

The J gene is TRBJ1-2, the V gene TRBV28, with D hard to call. This CDR3 has 12 residues. V shed 5 bases and J shed 4 bases, with 8 bases lying between them. The germline V gene has CDR1 MDHEN and CDR2 SYDVKM. The CDR3 protein is CASSLNRYGYTF. The CDR3 region has the DNA TGTGCCAGCAGTCTAAACCGCTATGGCTACACCTTC.

The V and J genes are TRBV29-1 and TRBJ2-5, with TRBD2 matching over 10 bases. Trimming took 1 base from V and 4 from J; bases not matched to a gene: 6. CDR1 is SQVTM and CDR2 is ANQGSEA in the germline V gene. The CDR3 has 15 residues. Here the CDR3 reads CSVEASGRGAETQYF. For the CDR3, the DNA is TGCAGCGTTGAAGCTAGCGGGAGAGGGGCAGAGACCCAGTACTTC.

The chain recombines TRBV27 with TRBJ2-5; no clear D. The germline V gene encodes CDR1 MNHEY and CDR2 SMNVEV (reference sequence). There are 16 residues in the CDR3. Trimming stripped 2 bases from V and 1 base from J, with 14 bases between. Here the CDR3 reads CASSLKFSTSQETQYF. CDR3 sequence (DNA): TGTGCCAGCAGTTTAAAATTTAGTACGAGCCAAGAGACCCAGTACTTC.

This chain uses TRBV5-5 with TRBJ2-5, with TRBD2 identical over 7 bases. V lost 2 bases and J lost 4; bases outside the gene matches: 8. The CDR3 spans 15 residues. Germline V CDR1 and CDR2: SGHKS, YYEKEE (reference sequence). The CDR3 DNA reads TGTGCCAGCAGCTTTAGACCCACGGGAGGAGAGACCCAGTACTTC. This gives the protein CASSFRPTGGETQYF. Based on the CDR3 plus reference TRBV5-5 and TRBJ2-5, the full variable domain is DAGVTQSPTHLIKTRGQQVTLRCSPISGHKSVSWYQQVLGQGPQFIFQYYEKEERGRGNFPDRFSARQFPNYSSELNVNALLLGDSALYLCASSFRPTGGETQYFGPGTRLLVL.

The V call is TRBV9, the J call TRBJ2-6, with 9 bases lining up with TRBD1. V lost 2 bases to trimming and J lost 0 bases; unmatched junction nucleotides: 3. There are 17 residues in the CDR3. Looked up from germline, CDR1 is SGDLS and CDR2 is YYNGEE. The chain's CDR3 is CASSVVGQGSGANVLTF. CDR3 DNA sequence: TGTGCCAGCAGCGTTGTGGGACAGGGCTCTGGGGCCAACGTCCTGACTTTC.

This clone appeared a single time. The V and J genes are TRBV2 and TRBJ2-7; 8 bases line up with TRBD2. The CDR3 extends over 14 amino acids. Germline V lookup: CDR1 SNHLY, CDR2 FYNNEI. Germline trimming cut 5 bases from V and 4 bases from J; bases unmatched to any gene: 7. This chain's CDR3 is CASSPRGLVYEQYF. For the CDR3, the DNA is TGTGCCAGCAGTCCTCGGGGACTAGTTTACGAGCAGTACTTC.

The genes are TRBV11-2 and TRBJ2-1, with TRBD1 as a possible D gene (6 bases). There are 15 residues in the CDR3. Germline V CDR1 and CDR2: SGHAT, FQNNGV. V lost 3 bases to trimming and J lost 4 bases, with 13 bases between them. The CDR3 DNA follows: TGTGCCAGCAGCTTGGCTACAGGGTCGTACAATGAGCAGTTCTTC. It yields the protein CASSLATGSYNEQFF.

This chain uses TRBV5-1 with TRBJ2-2, with a possible D match to TRBD2 (5 bases). The CDR3 runs to 14 residues. CDR1 and CDR2 from the germline V gene are SGHRS and YFSETQ. V was clipped by 4 bases and J by 5 bases, with 12 bases between them. The CDR3 DNA reads TGCGCCAGCAGCGGCCTAGCCGGGACCGGGGAGCTGTTTTTT. Amino acid sequence: CASSGLAGTGELFF.

This clone was counted between two and nine times. The chain combines TRBV5-6 with TRBJ2-7, with D uncertain. Germline V gene sequence: CDR1 SGHDT, CDR2 YYEEEE. This CDR3 is 13 amino acids long. V was shortened by 4 bases and J by 2 bases, with 10 bases between the two germline ends. The DNA for the CDR3 is TGTGCCAGCAGCCACCAAGGAGCCTACGAGCAGTACTTC. Its translation is CASSHQGAYEQYF.

J is TRBJ2-3 and V is TRBV28; 9 bases fit TRBD2. The CDR3 contains 14 residues. Germline V gene lookup returns CDR1 MDHEN and CDR2 SYDVKM. V lost 4 bases to trimming and J lost 4 bases; unmatched junction nucleotides: 3. Written as DNA, the CDR3 is TGTGCCAGCAGTTCGGCGGGAGGGCCAGATACGCAGTATTTT. Amino acids: CASSSAGGPDTQYF.

CDR3 DNA sequence: TGTGCCAGCAGATGGACAGGGGATAATTCACCCCTCCACTTT. It yields the protein CASRWTGDNSPLHF. The rearrangement joins TRBV2 to TRBJ1-6, with 9 bases fitting TRBD1. The CDR3 consists of 14 residues. Trimming removed 6 bases from V and 5 bases from J; junction bases left unmatched: 2. CDR1 SNHLY and CDR2 FYNNEI come from the germline V gene.

V gene TRBV30 combines with J gene TRBJ2-2; 10 bases align to TRBD1. Germline CDR1 GTSNPN, CDR2 SVGIG (reference sequence). Trimming cost V 5 bases and J 3 bases; bases outside gene matches: 6. The CDR3 contains 15 residues. The CDR3 coding sequence is TGTGCCTGGCAACCCGGGACAGGGGACACCGGGGAGCTGTTTTTT. Translated: CAWQPGTGDTGELFF. Variable domain in full (rest from reference TRBV30 and TRBJ2-2): SQTIHQWPATLVQPVGSPLSLECTVEGTSNPNLYWYRQAAGRGLQLLFYSVGIGQISSEVPQNLSASRPQDRQFILSSKKLLLSDSGFYLCAWQPGTGDTGELFFGEGSRLTVL.